This T cell receptor (beta chain) originates from a study of cytomegalovirus exposure and HLA in healthy donors. Turning to the study itself: Under 85% of around 400 genotyped donors fell in the Caucasian-associated ancestry cluster.

The PCR had 60 Vbeta and 13 Jbeta primers. Here immunoSEQ multiplex PCR was the method, and the copy in TCRdb shows in-frame clones only, minus some. Among hundreds of thousands of clones listed, 65% to 85% were seen once. V shed 1 base and J shed 6 bases, with 7 bases lying between them. The CDR3 loop spans 13 amino acids. Germline loops: CDR1 MNHNS, CDR2 SASEGT. This clone has more than one count but fewer than ten. Material: PBMCs. The TCR sequence derives from a female donor in good health and CMV-seronegative. The chain has TRBV6-1 and TRBJ1-5, with D unclear. The CDR3: CASSEVGVQPQHF. In nucleotides, the CDR3 is TGTGCCAGCAGTGAAGTCGGGGTTCAGCCCCAGCATTTT.